Shown below are 6 T cell receptor beta chains from a single sample sequenced in a study of blood T cell repertoires in COVID-19. The data were produced by immunoSEQ multiplex PCR, yet TCRdb's version contains in-frame clones alone and is incomplete. The sample includes more than 110,000 clones, roughly 80% of them seen just once. The sample comprised PBMCs or T cells enriched from blood (not recorded which). These receptors were obtained from a man in his forties with acute COVID-19.

The chain links TRBV7-7 to TRBJ2-2; tentative D call: TRBD1 (6 bases). Trimming took 4 bases from V and 2 from J, leaving 11 bases between them. Per the germline V gene, CDR1 is SSHAT and CDR2 is FNYEAQ (reference sequence). This CDR3 has 15 amino acids. Here the CDR3 DNA reads TGTGCCAGCAGCTCCGGGACACCAAACACCGGGGAGCTGTTTTTT. It yields the protein CASSSGTPNTGELFF. Full variable domain (rest looked up from reference TRBV7-7 and TRBJ2-2): GAGVSQSPRYKVTKRGQDVTLRCDPISSHATLYWYQQALGQGPEFLTYFNYEAQPDKSGLPSDRFSAERPEGSISTLTIQRTEQRDSAMYRCASSSGTPNTGELFFGEGSRLTVL.

The chain has TRBV28 and TRBJ2-2; 7 bases match TRBD1. Germline-derived CDR1 and CDR2 are MDHEN and SYDVKM. There are 14 residues in the CDR3. J lost 4 bases, V lost 9 bases, and 8 bases had no gene match. The CDR3 region is CASLTGQFTGELFF. CDR3 bases: TGTGCCAGTCTGACAGGGCAGTTCACCGGGGAGCTGTTTTTT.

CDR3 loop: CSASLGGEETQYF. For the CDR3, the DNA is TGCAGTGCTAGTTTAGGAGGGGAAGAGACCCAGTACTTC. V gene TRBV20-1 combines with J gene TRBJ2-5; perhaps TRBD2 as D (6 bases). V was pared by 3 bases and J by 3 bases, with 11 bases between. CDR1 is DFQATT and CDR2 is SNEGSKA in the germline V gene (reference sequence). The CDR3 is 13 amino acids.

The rearrangement links TRBV6-5 to TRBJ1-2; 7 nucleotides match TRBD1. The CDR3 spans 12 residues. From germline, CDR1 is MNHEY and CDR2 SVGAGI. Trimming took 4 bases from V and 5 from J; bases not matched to a gene: 1. DNA of the CDR3: TGTGCCAGCAGTTCGGGACAGTATGGCTACACCTTC. Translated, it gives CASSSGQYGYTF.

This chain connects TRBV5-6 to TRBJ2-2; 7 positions match TRBD2. Germline V gives CDR1 SGHDT, CDR2 YYEEEE. This CDR3 has 17 amino acids. J gave up 5 bases and V 0 bases, and 10 bases lay outside the gene matches. The CDR3 sequence is CASSLGGAGPLTGELFF. The DNA of the CDR3 is TGTGCCAGCAGCTTGGGAGGAGCGGGACCGTTGACCGGGGAGCTGTTTTTT.

The chain couples TRBV20-1 to TRBJ2-3; D ambiguous. This CDR3 has 11 amino acids. Germline loops: CDR1 DFQATT, CDR2 SNEGSKA (reference sequence). With 6 bases removed from V and 4 bases from J, the gap between germline ends came to 8 bases. The CDR3 DNA reads TGCAGTGCCCCCTACGCAGATACGCAGTATTTT. Amino acid sequence: CSAPYADTQYF.